The 10 T cell receptor beta chains presented below share a single source sample, sequenced in a study of blood T cell repertoires in COVID-19. TCRdb's copy holds only in-frame clones and misses some; the assay was immunoSEQ multiplex PCR. This sample has approximately 480,000 clones; roughly 89% occur once, and the top ten carry 0.8% to 0.9%. Sequencing input: peripheral blood. These TCRs come from a man younger than 35 with COVID-19, enrolled during active disease.

The V and J genes are TRBV3-1 (or the pseudogene TRBV3-2) and TRBJ1-5; D perhaps matches TRBD1 (6 bases). The V end lost 4 bases, the J end lost 2 bases, and 12 bases lay between the germline ends. This CDR3 spans 15 amino acids. Per the germline V gene, CDR1 is LGHDT and CDR2 is YNNKEL (reference sequence). CDR3 region: CASSPSTGRNQPQHF. DNA for the CDR3: TGTGCCAGCAGCCCGTCGACAGGCCGCAATCAGCCCCAGCATTTT.

This rearrangement joins TRBV15 to TRBJ2-5, with 9 bases matching TRBD1. J lost 3 bases, V lost 3 bases, and 5 bases had no gene match. Germline V gene sequence: CDR1 LNHNV, CDR2 YYDKDF (reference sequence). The CDR3 covers 15 residues. The CDR3 DNA sequence: TGTGCCACCAGCAGCGTGGGGACAGGGAAAGAGACCCAGTACTTC. Translating gives CATSSVGTGKETQYF.

This chain connects TRBV30 to TRBJ2-2; D may be TRBD2 (5 bases). Trimming took off 2 bases at V and 4 bases at J, with 11 bases between the two ends. The CDR3 runs 14 residues. CDR1 is GTSNPN and CDR2 is SVGIG in the germline V gene (reference sequence). CDR3: CAWSSGVVTGELFF. As DNA, the CDR3 is TGTGCCTGGAGTTCCGGGGTGGTCACCGGGGAGCTGTTTTTT. Using reference TRBV30 and TRBJ2-2 for the parts outside the CDR3, the full variable domain is SQTIHQWPATLVQPVGSPLSLECTVEGTSNPNLYWYRQAAGRGLQLLFYSVGIGQISSEVPQNLSASRPQDRQFILSSKKLLLSDSGFYLCAWSSGVVTGELFFGEGSRLTVL.

The chain employs TRBV6-4 and TRBJ2-1; 12 bases map to TRBD2. The CDR3 runs to 16 residues. Germline CDR1 MRHNA, CDR2 SNTAGT. J lost 5 bases, V lost 2 bases, and 4 bases had no gene match. DNA of the CDR3: TGTGCCAGCAGTGACCAGGGACTAGCGGGTAACAATGAGCAGTTCTTC. The encoded protein is CASSDQGLAGNNEQFF.

The rearrangement links TRBV2 to TRBJ2-2; no firm D call. Germline CDR1 SNHLY, CDR2 FYNNEI. This CDR3 has 15 amino acids. V gave up 6 bases and J gave up 7 bases, with 18 bases separating them. The CDR3 region has the DNA TGTGCCAGCAGCTACACCGGCATGAGCGACGGGGAGCTGTTTTTT. Its translation is CASSYTGMSDGELFF.

The gene calls are TRBV7-8 and TRBJ2-2, with D unclear. Germline CDR1 and CDR2: SGHVS and FQNEAQ. CDR3 size: 13 residues. V lost 1 base to trimming and J lost 6 bases, with 6 bases between them. The CDR3 here is CASSLVRAGELFF. The CDR3 DNA is TGTGCCAGCAGCTTAGTCCGGGCCGGGGAGCTGTTTTTT.

The genes are TRBV2 and TRBJ2-6; no definite D call. The CDR3 runs to 12 residues. Trimming took 9 bases from V and 6 from J, leaving 9 bases between them. The germline gives CDR1 SNHLY, CDR2 FYNNEI. The CDR3 nucleotides read TGTGCCAGTTCTTCCCTGGCCAACGTCCTGACTTTC. It specifies CASSSLANVLTF.

The V call is TRBV18, the J call TRBJ1-1; 11 nucleotides line up with TRBD1. Germline loops: CDR1 KGHSH, CDR2 LQKENI. This CDR3 is built from 17 residues. The J segment lost 4 bases and the V segment lost 5 bases, leaving 12 bases of the junction unmatched. The CDR3 DNA reads as TGTGCCAGCTCATCTAACGGACAGGGGGCAGGGAGCACTGAAGCTTTCTTT. Translation gives CASSSNGQGAGSTEAFF.

The chain is built from TRBV7-9 and TRBJ2-1, with D hard to call. Germline V gene data show CDR1 as SEHNR and CDR2 as FQNEAQ (reference sequence). The CDR3 extends over 13 amino acids. Trimming cost V 5 bases and J 10 bases, with 15 bases left between them. CDR3 sequence: CASSPYETREQFF. In DNA form, the CDR3 reads TGTGCCAGCAGCCCATACGAGACTCGCGAGCAGTTCTTC.

The chain combines TRBV5-1 with TRBJ2-5; a weak D match, TRBD2 (5 bases). Germline V gives CDR1 SGHRS, CDR2 YFSETQ. The CDR3 consists of 13 residues. Trimming pared 4 bases from V and 5 bases from J, leaving 12 bases between. The CDR3 spells CASSPEVRETQYF. The CDR3 DNA sequence: TGCGCCAGCAGCCCGGAGGTTCGCGAGACCCAGTACTTC.